This is a list of T cell receptor beta chains from one sample in a study of shared clonotypes between healthy human individuals. Profiling relied on immunoSEQ multiplex PCR, and the TCRdb table lists in-frame clones only, not all of them. Among roughly 810,000 clones, roughly 96% were seen once, and the ten largest hold less than 0.25%. Material: naive CD8+ T cells sorted from blood. Every receptor here comes from a man aged 30 to 39 in good health. CDR3s include the opening cysteine and the closing phenylalanine or tryptophan. Each record gives: J gene, clone size, V gene, D gene, CDR3 DNA, CDR3 protein. D genes are given only for firm matches. Part of the rows lack a size; the others show once, few, many or a class for expanded clones.

TRBJ2-4,NA,TRBV27,NA,TGTGCCAGCAGAGGATCGACCGACTCGTTCATGGGGATTCAGTACTTC,CASRGSTDSFMGIQYF
TRBJ1-1,NA,TRBV29-1,NA,TGCAGCATTGGTCGGGTTGGACAGAAAGAAGCTTTCTTT,CSIGRVGQKEAFF
TRBJ1-5,NA,TRBV28,NA,TGTGCCAGCAGTCCGGAATCGGACGCAGGTAATCAGCCCCAGCATTTT,CASSPESDAGNQPQHF
TRBJ2-7,NA,TRBV11-2,TRBD2,TGTGCCAGCAGCCGTGACTGGCGGGAGGTCGAGCAGTACTTC,CASSRDWREVEQYF
TRBJ2-5,once,TRBV14,TRBD2,TGTGCCAGCAGCCAAGAACTAGCGGGAGAAGAGACCCAGTACTTC,CASSQELAGEETQYF
TRBJ1-1,once,TRBV28,NA,TGTGCCAGCAGTTCAATTCAGGGAGGGTGGGTCGGAGCTTTCTTT,CASSSIQGGWVGAFF
TRBJ2-1,NA,TRBV27,NA,TGTGCCAGCAGTTTATCGCCGCGCAATGAGCAGTTCTTC,CASSLSPRNEQFF
TRBJ2-5,NA,TRBV19,TRBD1,TGTGCCAGTAGTATCGGAGTGGACAGGGCACAAGAGACCCAGTACTTC,CASSIGVDRAQETQYF
TRBJ2-1,NA,TRBV7-9,TRBD2,TGTGCCAGCATGAAATTAGCGGGATACAATGAGCAGTTCTTC,CASMKLAGYNEQFF
TRBJ2-1,NA,TRBV7-9,NA,TGTGCCAGCAGTCCAATTTACGGGTACAATGAGCAGTTCTTC,CASSPIYGYNEQFF
TRBJ2-1,once,TRBV5-8,TRBD2,TGTGCCAGCAGCATTCGGACTAGCGGGGGTAATGAGCAGTTCTTC,CASSIRTSGGNEQFF
TRBJ2-7,NA,TRBV2,NA,TGTGCCGGGCGGCAGGGGACCTACGAGCAGTACTTC,CAGRQGTYEQYF
TRBJ2-1,NA,TRBV7-9,TRBD2,TGTGCCAGCAGCTTAGGACTAGCGCTAAGGGGTGAGCAGTTCTTC,CASSLGLALRGEQFF
TRBJ2-3,once,TRBV27,NA,TGTGCCAGCAGTTTAGCAGATACGCAGTATTTT,CASSLADTQYF
TRBJ2-7,NA,TRBV4-2,NA,TGTGCCAGCAGCCAAGTCATCGGGGACGAGCAGTACTTC,CASSQVIGDEQYF
TRBJ2-3,NA,TRBV2,NA,TGTGCCAGCAGTACGGCAGGGGAAACGAGCACAGATACGCAGTATTTT,CASSTAGETSTDTQYF
TRBJ1-2,NA,TRBV25-1,NA,TGTGCCAGCAGTGGAGCACAGGGATCCTATGGCTACACCTTC,CASSGAQGSYGYTF
TRBJ2-7,NA,TRBV19,NA,TGTGCCAGTAGTCCCTCGACCAGCCCGGACGAGCAGTACTTC,CASSPSTSPDEQYF
TRBJ1-2,once,TRBV9,NA,TGTGCCAGCGGCGGGGGAAGGTACTATGGCTACACCTTC,CASGGGRYYGYTF
TRBJ2-7,NA,TRBV5-5,TRBD1,TGTGCCAGCAGCTTGACGTGGGACAGGGCCTACGAGCAGTACTTC,CASSLTWDRAYEQYF
TRBJ2-5,NA,TRBV9,NA,TGTGCCAGCAGCGGGAGCCTAGCGAACTCGGGGGAGACCCAGTACTTC,CASSGSLANSGETQYF
TRBJ2-7,NA,TRBV7-9,NA,TGTGCCAGCAGCTTCACCCCCCCCGAGCAGTACTTC,CASSFTPPEQYF
TRBJ2-1,NA,TRBV7-9,TRBD1,TGTGCCAGCAGCAACCGGGACAGCTCCTACAATGAGCAGTTCTTC,CASSNRDSSYNEQFF
TRBJ2-7,NA,TRBV2,NA,TGTGCCAGCAGTGACAAGTACGAGCAGTACTTC,CASSDKYEQYF
TRBJ2-7,NA,TRBV4-1,NA,TGCGCCAGCAGCCACCAACGGGCTAGCGCCACATCCTCCTACGAGCAGTACTTC,CASSHQRASATSSYEQYF
TRBJ2-1,NA,TRBV7-3,TRBD2,TGTGCCAGCAGCGCCTCAACCGGGACTAGCGGCTACAATGAGCAGTTCTTC,CASSASTGTSGYNEQFF
TRBJ2-1,once,TRBV7-8,NA,TGTGCCAGCAGCCCGAGCGTGAGCTCCTACAATGAGCAGTTCTTC,CASSPSVSSYNEQFF
TRBJ2-7,once,TRBV7-2,TRBD2,TGTGCCAGCAGCCTTTTAACGACTAGCGACGAGCAGTACTTC,CASSLLTTSDEQYF
TRBJ2-5,NA,TRBV15,NA,TGTGCCACCAGCAGAGGGTTTAGTGAGACCCAGTACTTC,CATSRGFSETQYF
TRBJ2-3,NA,TRBV5-4,TRBD2,TGTGCCAGCAGCTCGGGACTAGCGGGAGGGATAGATACGCAGTATTTT,CASSSGLAGGIDTQYF
TRBJ1-1,NA,TRBV19,NA,TGTGCCAGTAGTACGGAGGGTGGGGCGACTGAAGCTTTCTTT,CASSTEGGATEAFF
TRBJ2-6,NA,TRBV29-1,NA,TGCAGCGTGGAGGGGACTGGGGCCAACGTCCTGACTTTC,CSVEGTGANVLTF
TRBJ2-3,once,TRBV2,NA,TGTGCCAGCACACAGCGGAGCACAGATACGCAGTATTTT,CASTQRSTDTQYF
TRBJ2-1,NA,TRBV27,NA,TGTGCCAGCAGAGTGGGGGCGGGTGAGCAGTTCTTC,CASRVGAGEQFF
TRBJ2-7,NA,TRBV29-1,TRBD2,TGCAGCGTTGAAGGAGTCCCTGGCGGGAGGGCAGGCTACGAGCAGTACTTC,CSVEGVPGGRAGYEQYF
TRBJ2-3,NA,TRBV7-6,NA,TGTGCCAGCAGCTTAGAGGGTTTAGCGCAGTATTTT,CASSLEGLAQYF
TRBJ2-7,NA,TRBV28,NA,TGTGCCAGCAGTTTGGGTAGGACCCGCTCCTACGAGCAGTACTTC,CASSLGRTRSYEQYF
TRBJ2-2,NA,TRBV18,TRBD1,TGTGCCAGCTCACTTACAGGGGGCCCGAACACCGGGGAGCTGTTTTTT,CASSLTGGPNTGELFF
TRBJ2-7,NA,TRBV7-3,NA,TGTGCCAGCAGCTATCAGGAGGGAGACTACGAGCAGTACTTC,CASSYQEGDYEQYF
TRBJ2-3,NA,TRBV27,NA,TGTGCCGCCCTAGGGCCGACAGATACGCAGTATTTT,CAALGPTDTQYF